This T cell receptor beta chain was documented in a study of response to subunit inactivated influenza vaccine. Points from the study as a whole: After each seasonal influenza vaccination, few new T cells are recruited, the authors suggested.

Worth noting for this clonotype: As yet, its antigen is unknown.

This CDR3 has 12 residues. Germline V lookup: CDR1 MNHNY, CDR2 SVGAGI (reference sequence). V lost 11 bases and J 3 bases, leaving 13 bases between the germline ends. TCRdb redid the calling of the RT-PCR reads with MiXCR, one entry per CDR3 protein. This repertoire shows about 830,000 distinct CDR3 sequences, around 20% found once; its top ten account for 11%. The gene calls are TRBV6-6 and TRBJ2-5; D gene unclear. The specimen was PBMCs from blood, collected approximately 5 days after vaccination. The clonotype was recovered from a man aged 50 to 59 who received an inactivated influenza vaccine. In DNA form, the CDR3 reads TGTGCCCCTCCACCGGGCGAAGAGACCCAGTACTTC. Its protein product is CAPPPGEETQYF.